This T cell receptor beta chain is from a study of T cell responses to AZD1222 COVID-19 vaccine. The germline CDR1 and CDR2 sequences are SGHVS and FQNEAQ. With 7 bases clipped from V and 9 bases from J, the junction kept 9 bases outside the gene matches. This CDR3 spans 14 amino acids. Findings and caveats of the study: There were mostly white British donors and more females than males, and clonal diversity was possibly underestimated. The peak T cell response came first, and repertoires were sampled only after it.

On this clone itself: Its cognate antigen is unknown.

Method: immunoSEQ multiplex PCR; TCRdb's copy keeps in-frame clones and lacks some. The table shows over 85,000 clones, with 94% occurring only once. Second-dose groups at about 4 or about 12 weeks were pooled. The chain couples TRBV7-8 to TRBJ2-1; TRBD2 matches 10 bases. The sequence derives from an adult who received the AZD1222 COVID-19 vaccine. Here the sequenced sample was peripheral blood, taken 28 days after the second AZD1222 dose. The CDR3 DNA is TGTGCCAGCACCAAAAGCGGGAGGGAGGGTGAGCAGTTCTTC. Protein sequence: CASTKSGREGEQFF.